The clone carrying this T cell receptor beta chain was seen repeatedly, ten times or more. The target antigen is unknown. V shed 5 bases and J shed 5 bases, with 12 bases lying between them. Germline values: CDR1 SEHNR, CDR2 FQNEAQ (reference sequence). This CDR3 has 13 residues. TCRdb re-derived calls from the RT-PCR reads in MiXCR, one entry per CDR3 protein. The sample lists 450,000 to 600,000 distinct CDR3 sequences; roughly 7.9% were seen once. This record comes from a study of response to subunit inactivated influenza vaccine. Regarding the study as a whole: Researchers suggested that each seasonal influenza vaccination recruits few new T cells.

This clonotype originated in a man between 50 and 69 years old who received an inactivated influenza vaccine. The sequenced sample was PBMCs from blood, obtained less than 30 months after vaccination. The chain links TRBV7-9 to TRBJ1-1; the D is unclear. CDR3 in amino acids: CASSEEGITEAFF. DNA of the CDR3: TGTGCCAGCAGCGAGGAAGGAATTACTGAAGCTTTCTTT.